The source of this T cell receptor (beta chain) is a study of blood T cell repertoires in COVID-19. Background on the study: There were acute and convalescent COVID-19 samples, and they came from the United States, Italy and Spain. Sample material is recorded as cDNA or gDNA derived from T cells, B-cell-depleted T cells, or PBMCs.

Enrollees, about 18 to 100 years old, lived in around 23 US areas. This clone was detected once. The CDR3 consists of 13 residues. Germline loops: CDR1 SNHLY, CDR2 FYNNEI. V shed 4 bases, J shed 5 bases, and the junction held 5 bases outside the gene matches. Original handling: Amplification of reference gene primers was used by the study to estimate nucleated cell counts. Repertoires were generated with immunoSEQ multiplex PCR, while TCRdb's copy carries only in-frame clones and drops some. V and J calls plus clone size are reproduced from that table; the DNA served to infer D and trimming. The data show a few hundred thousand clones, roughly 84% seen once.

This sequence originates from a woman in her twenties or thirties who had recovered from COVID-19. Sequenced input: PBMCs or T cells enriched from blood (not recorded which). The chain has TRBV2 and TRBJ2-7, with 7 nucleotides matching TRBD1. In DNA, the CDR3 is TGTGCCAGCAGTGGACAGGGTGTGGACGAGCAGTACTTC. Its protein product is CASSGQGVDEQYF.